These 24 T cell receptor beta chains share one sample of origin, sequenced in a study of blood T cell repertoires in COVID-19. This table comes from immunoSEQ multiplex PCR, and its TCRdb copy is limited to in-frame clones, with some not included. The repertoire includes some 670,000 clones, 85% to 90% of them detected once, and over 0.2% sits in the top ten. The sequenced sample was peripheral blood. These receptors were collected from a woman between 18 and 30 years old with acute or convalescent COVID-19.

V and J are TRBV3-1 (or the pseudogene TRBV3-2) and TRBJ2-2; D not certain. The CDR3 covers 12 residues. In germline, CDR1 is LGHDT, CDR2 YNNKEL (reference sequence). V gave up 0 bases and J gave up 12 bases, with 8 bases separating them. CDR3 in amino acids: CASSQEGRKLFF. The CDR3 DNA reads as TGTGCCAGCAGCCAAGAGGGCAGGAAGCTGTTTTTT.

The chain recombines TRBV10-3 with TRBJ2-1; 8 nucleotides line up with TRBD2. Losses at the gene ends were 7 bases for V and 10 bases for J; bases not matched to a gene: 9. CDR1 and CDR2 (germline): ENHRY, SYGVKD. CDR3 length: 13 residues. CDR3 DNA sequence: TGTGCCATCAACGGGGGGGCCTCATGGGAGCAGTTCTTC. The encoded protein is CAINGGASWEQFF.

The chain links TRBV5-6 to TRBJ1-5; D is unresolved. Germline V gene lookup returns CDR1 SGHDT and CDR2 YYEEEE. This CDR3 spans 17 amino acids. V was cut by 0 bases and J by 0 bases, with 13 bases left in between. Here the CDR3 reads CASSLGEGGNSNQPQHF. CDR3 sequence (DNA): TGTGCCAGCAGCTTGGGCGAGGGAGGGAATAGCAATCAGCCCCAGCATTTT.

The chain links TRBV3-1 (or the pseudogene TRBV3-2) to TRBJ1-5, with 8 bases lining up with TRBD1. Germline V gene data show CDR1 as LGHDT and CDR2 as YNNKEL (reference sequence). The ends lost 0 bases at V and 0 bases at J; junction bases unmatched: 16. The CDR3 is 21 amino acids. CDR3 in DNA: TGTGCCAGCAGCCAAGAAACGGTAGGAAGGGACAGGCATTATAGCAATCAGCCCCAGCATTTT. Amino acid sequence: CASSQETVGRDRHYSNQPQHF.

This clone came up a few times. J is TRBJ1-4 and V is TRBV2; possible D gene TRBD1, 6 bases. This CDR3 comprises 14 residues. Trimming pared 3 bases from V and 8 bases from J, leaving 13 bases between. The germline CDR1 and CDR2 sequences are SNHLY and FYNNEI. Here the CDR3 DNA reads TGTGCCAGCAGTGACGTCAGGGGTTCGGAAAAACTGTTTTTT. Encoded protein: CASSDVRGSEKLFF.

The CDR3 protein is CASSLDIYGYTF. CDR3 coding DNA: TGTGCCAGCAGCTTGGACATCTATGGCTACACCTTC. The chain couples TRBV7-9 to TRBJ1-2, with D maybe TRBD1 (5 bases). Deletions cut 3 bases from V and 4 bases from J, with 6 bases between. There are 12 residues in the CDR3. Germline V gene sequence: CDR1 SEHNR, CDR2 FQNEAQ (reference sequence).

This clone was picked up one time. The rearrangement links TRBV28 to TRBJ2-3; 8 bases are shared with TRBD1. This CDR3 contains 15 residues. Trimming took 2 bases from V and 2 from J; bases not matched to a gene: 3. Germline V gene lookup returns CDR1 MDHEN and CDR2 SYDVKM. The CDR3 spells CASSLQGAFTDTQYF. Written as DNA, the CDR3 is TGTGCCAGCAGTTTACAGGGGGCTTTCACAGATACGCAGTATTTT.

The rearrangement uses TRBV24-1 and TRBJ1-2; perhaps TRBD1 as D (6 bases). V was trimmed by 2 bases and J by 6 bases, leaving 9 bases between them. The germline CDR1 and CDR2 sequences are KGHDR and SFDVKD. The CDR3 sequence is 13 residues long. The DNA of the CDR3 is TGTGCCACCAGTGATTGGGCAGGGGATGGCTACACCTTC. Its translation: CATSDWAGDGYTF.

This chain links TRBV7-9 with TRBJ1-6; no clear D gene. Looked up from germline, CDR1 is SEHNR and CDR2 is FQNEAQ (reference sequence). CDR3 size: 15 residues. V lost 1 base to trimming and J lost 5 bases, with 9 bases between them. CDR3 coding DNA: TGTGCCAGCAGCTTAGAACAGACTAATAATTCACCCCTCCACTTT. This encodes CASSLEQTNNSPLHF.

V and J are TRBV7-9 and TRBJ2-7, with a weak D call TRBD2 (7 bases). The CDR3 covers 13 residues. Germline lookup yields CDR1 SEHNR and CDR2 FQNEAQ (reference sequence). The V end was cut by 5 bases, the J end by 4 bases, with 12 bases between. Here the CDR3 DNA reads TGTGCCAGCAGCCAGGAGGGGGGGTACGAGCAGTACTTC. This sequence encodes CASSQEGGYEQYF.

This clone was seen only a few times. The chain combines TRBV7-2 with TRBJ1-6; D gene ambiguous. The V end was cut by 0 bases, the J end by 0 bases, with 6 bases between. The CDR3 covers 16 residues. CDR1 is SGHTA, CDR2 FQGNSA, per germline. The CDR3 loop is CASSLAGDSYNSPLHF. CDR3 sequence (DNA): TGTGCCAGCAGCTTAGCAGGAGACTCCTATAATTCACCCCTCCACTTT. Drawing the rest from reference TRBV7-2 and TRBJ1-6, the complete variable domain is GAGVSQSPSNKVTEKGKDVELRCDPISGHTALYWYRQSLGQGLEFLIYFQGNSAPDKSGLPSDRFSAERTGGSVSTLTIQRTQQEDSAVYLCASSLAGDSYNSPLHFGNGTRLTVT.

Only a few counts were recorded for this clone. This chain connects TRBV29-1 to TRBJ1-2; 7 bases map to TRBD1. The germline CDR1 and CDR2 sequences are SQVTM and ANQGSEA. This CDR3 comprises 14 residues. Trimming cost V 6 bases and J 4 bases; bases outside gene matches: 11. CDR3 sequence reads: CSVEDRTLIYGYTF. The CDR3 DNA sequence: TGCAGCGTGGAGGACAGGACCCTTATCTATGGCTACACCTTC.

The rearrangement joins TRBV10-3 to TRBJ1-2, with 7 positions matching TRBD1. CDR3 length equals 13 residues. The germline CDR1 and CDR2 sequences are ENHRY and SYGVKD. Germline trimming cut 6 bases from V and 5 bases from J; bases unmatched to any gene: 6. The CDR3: CAIRSQGTYGYTF. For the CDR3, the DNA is TGTGCCATCAGGTCACAGGGGACATATGGCTACACCTTC.

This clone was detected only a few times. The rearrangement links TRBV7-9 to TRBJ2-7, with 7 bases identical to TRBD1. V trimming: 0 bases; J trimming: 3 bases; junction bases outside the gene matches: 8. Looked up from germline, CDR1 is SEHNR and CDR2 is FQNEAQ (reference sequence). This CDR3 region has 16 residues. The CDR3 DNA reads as TGTGCCAGCAGCTTAGCTGGACAGGAGGTAGTCTACGAGCAGTACTTC. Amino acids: CASSLAGQEVVYEQYF.

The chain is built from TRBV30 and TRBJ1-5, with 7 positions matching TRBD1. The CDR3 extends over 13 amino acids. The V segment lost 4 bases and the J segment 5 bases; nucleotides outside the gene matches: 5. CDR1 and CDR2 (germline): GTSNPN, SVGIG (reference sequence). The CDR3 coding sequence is TGTGCCTGGAATGGGCAGGGGGATCAGCCCCAGCATTTT. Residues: CAWNGQGDQPQHF.

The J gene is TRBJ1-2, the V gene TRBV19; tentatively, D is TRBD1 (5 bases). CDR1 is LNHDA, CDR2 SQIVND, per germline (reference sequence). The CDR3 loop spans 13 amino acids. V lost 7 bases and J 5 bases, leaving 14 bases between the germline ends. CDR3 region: CASTFTGGYGYTF. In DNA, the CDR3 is TGTGCCAGTACCTTCACCGGGGGGTATGGCTACACCTTC.

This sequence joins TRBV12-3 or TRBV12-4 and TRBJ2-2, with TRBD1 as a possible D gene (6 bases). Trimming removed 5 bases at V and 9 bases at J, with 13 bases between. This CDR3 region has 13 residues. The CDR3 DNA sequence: TGTGCCAGCAGTCCCCAGGGGATAAGGGAGCTGTTTTTT. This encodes CASSPQGIRELFF.

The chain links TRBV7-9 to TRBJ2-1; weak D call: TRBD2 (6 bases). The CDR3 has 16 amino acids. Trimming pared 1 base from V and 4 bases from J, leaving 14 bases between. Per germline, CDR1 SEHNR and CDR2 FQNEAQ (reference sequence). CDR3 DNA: TGTGCCAGCAGCTTAGGGAAGGAGAGCGGGTACAATGAGCAGTTCTTC. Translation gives CASSLGKESGYNEQFF.

CDR3 in DNA: TGTGCCAGCAGCAGAGCGAGGGGGCACGTAGAAAAACTGTTTTTT. This sequence encodes CASSRARGHVEKLFF. This chain joins TRBV21-1 and TRBJ1-4; the DNA was not used to check the table's D call, TRBD1. TRBV21-1 is a documented pseudogene. CDR3 length: 15 amino acids.

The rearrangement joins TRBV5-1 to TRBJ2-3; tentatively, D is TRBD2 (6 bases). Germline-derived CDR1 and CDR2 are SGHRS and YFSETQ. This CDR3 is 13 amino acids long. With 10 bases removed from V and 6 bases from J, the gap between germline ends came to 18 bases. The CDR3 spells CAGRFSSADTQYF. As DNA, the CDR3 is TGCGCCGGAAGGTTCTCTAGCGCCGATACGCAGTATTTT.

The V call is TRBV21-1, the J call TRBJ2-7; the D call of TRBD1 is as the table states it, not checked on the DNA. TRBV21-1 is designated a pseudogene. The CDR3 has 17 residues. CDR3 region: CASSNLTGAGTHYEQYF. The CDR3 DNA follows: TGTGCCAGCAGCAACCTGACAGGGGCCGGAACCCACTACGAGCAGTACTTC.

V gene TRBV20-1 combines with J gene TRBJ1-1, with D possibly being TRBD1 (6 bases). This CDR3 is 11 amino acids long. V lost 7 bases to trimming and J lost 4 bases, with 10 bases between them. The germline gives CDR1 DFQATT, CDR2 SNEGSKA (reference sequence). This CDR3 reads CSGRGPTEAFF. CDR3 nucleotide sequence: TGCAGTGGCAGGGGACCCACTGAAGCTTTCTTT.

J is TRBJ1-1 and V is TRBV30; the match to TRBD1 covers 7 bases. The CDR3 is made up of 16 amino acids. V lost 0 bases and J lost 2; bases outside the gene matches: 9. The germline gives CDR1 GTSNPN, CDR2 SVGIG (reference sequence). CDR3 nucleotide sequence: TGTGCCTGGAGTGTACGTTGGGACAGACTTAACACTGAAGCTTTCTTT. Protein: CAWSVRWDRLNTEAFF.

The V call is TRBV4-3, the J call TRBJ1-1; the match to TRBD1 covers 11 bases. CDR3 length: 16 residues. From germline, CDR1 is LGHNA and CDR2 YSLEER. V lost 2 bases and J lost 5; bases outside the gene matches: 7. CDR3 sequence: CASSQPLGTGGTEAFF. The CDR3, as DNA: TGCGCCAGCAGCCAACCGCTCGGGACAGGGGGGACTGAAGCTTTCTTT.